This is a list of T cell receptor beta chains from one sample in a study of Ad26.COV2.S vaccination and SARS-CoV-2 variants. Clones were sequenced by immunoSEQ multiplex PCR, and TCRdb holds only the in-frame ones, with some missing. Of 400,000 to 500,000 clones in the sample, roughly nine tenths are singletons; the top ten hold just over 2.5%. This sample comprised peripheral blood, obtained in a trial of Ad26.COV2.S vaccine versus placebo. These receptors all stem from a person between 18 and 65 years old who received the Ad26.COV2.S COVID-19 vaccine or a placebo. The conserved cysteine and the conserved F or W are not part of the CDR3 here. Size is omitted from some rows. Given values are once, few, many or a class for expanded clones.

TRBJ1-5	.	TRBV28	ASSLVVLSNQPQH
TRBJ1-2	.	TRBV12-3/TRBV12-4	ASSFTGAGGYT
TRBJ1-4	.	TRBV5-1	ASSSTAADEKLF
TRBJ1-4	.	TRBV18	ASSPSAGPVNEKLF
TRBJ2-5	.	TRBV19	ASSITGAETQY
TRBJ1-2	.	TRBV5-1	ASSPDRVHGYT
TRBJ1-5	.	TRBV6-2/TRBV6-3	ASSPRGEPQH
TRBJ1-5	.	TRBV19	ASSTFTTGNQPQH
TRBJ1-2	.	TRBV5-4	ASSLPGQTVYGYT
TRBJ2-5	.	TRBV24-1	ATSTARGPQETQY
TRBJ1-2	.	TRBV30	AWGLGPYGYT
TRBJ1-1	.	TRBV2	ASSEQGLGTEAF
TRBJ2-1	.	TRBV5-4	ASSSDGGRNNEQF
TRBJ2-1	.	TRBV10-3	AIAVGSPGNEQF
TRBJ2-7	.	TRBV7-9	ASSLEFRRYEQY
TRBJ1-5	.	TRBV13	ASSQRRTANQPQH
TRBJ2-1	.	TRBV4-3	ASSQDPASGSYNEQF
TRBJ1-1	.	TRBV6-5	ASRPDPAGTEAF
TRBJ2-5	.	TRBV28	ASSTGQRQETQY
TRBJ2-5	.	TRBV5-1	ASRDGTSGQETQY
TRBJ1-2	once	TRBV5-1	ASSPGRTGKQADYGYT
TRBJ2-2	.	TRBV2	ASSDWGASVTGELF